The next 26 T cell receptor beta chains were all read from a single sample in a study of Ad26.COV2.S vaccination and SARS-CoV-2 variants. The protocol was immunoSEQ multiplex PCR, while the TCRdb copy is restricted to in-frame clones and leaves out a portion. The sample holds about 400,000 clones, 83% seen once. Indicated treatment: around 19 received Ad26.COV2.S at low or high dose, single or two shots; roughly 5 received placebo; per-sample allocation not given. Samples came from day 63 after the first vaccine or placebo injection. The material sequenced was peripheral blood, taken in a trial of Ad26.COV2.S vaccine versus placebo. The receptors derive from a person aged 18-65 years who received the Ad26.COV2.S COVID-19 vaccine or a placebo.

This chain joins TRBV9 and TRBJ2-1, with no clear D. CDR1 SGDLS and CDR2 YYNGEE come from the germline V gene. The CDR3 has 15 residues. Trimming removed 0 bases from V and 2 bases from J, with 9 bases in between. CDR3 amino acids: CASSVEGLPYNEQFF. The CDR3 DNA follows: TGTGCCAGCAGCGTAGAGGGATTACCCTACAATGAGCAGTTCTTC.

The V gene is TRBV29-1, the J gene TRBJ2-7; no clear D. The CDR3 covers 16 residues. Trimming shortened V by 4 bases and J by 5 bases, and 24 bases separated the two germline ends. Germline CDR1 SQVTM, CDR2 ANQGSEA. Here the CDR3 reads CSVGSLGGNPGHEQYF. For the CDR3, the DNA is TGCAGCGTTGGGTCTCTGGGTGGCAACCCCGGGCACGAGCAGTACTTC.

This clone was seen only once. The chain recombines TRBV4-1 with TRBJ2-1; possible D gene TRBD2, 5 bases. Germline V gives CDR1 MGHRA, CDR2 YSYEKL. This CDR3 region has 17 residues. Trimming left V 0 bases short and J 0 bases short, with 12 bases between. The DNA for the CDR3 is TGCGCCAGCAGCCAAGACCCTCTTAGCGACTCCTACAATGAGCAGTTCTTC. Protein sequence: CASSQDPLSDSYNEQFF.

The chain uses TRBV25-1 and TRBJ2-5; D may correspond to TRBD1 or TRBD2 (5 bases each). V lost 1 base to trimming and J lost 5 bases, with 11 bases between them. Germline CDR1 is MGHDK and CDR2 is SYGVNS. The CDR3 runs to 14 residues. CDR3 region: CASSEWGSGETQYF. In DNA, the CDR3 is TGTGCCAGCAGTGAATGGGGGAGTGGGGAGACCCAGTACTTC. The variable domain in full, completed from reference TRBV25-1 and TRBJ2-5, reads EADIYQTPRYLVIGTGKKITLECSQTMGHDKMYWYQQDPGMELHLIHYSYGVNSTEKGDLSSESTVSRIRTEHFPLTLESARPSHTSQYLCASSEWGSGETQYFGPGTRLLVL.

A word on this clone: Other DNA sequences within the sample encode an identical CDR3. This sequence joins TRBV19 and TRBJ2-5; no reliable D call. Germline assignment: CDR1 LNHDA and CDR2 SQIVND (reference sequence). The CDR3 loop spans 13 amino acids. The ends were cut back, 4 bases at V and 0 bases at J, with 6 bases in the middle. CDR3 in amino acids: CASSRAYQETQYF. The CDR3 DNA reads as TGTGCCAGTAGTAGGGCGTACCAAGAGACCCAGTACTTC.

The rearrangement links TRBV19 to TRBJ2-7; 8 nucleotides match TRBD1. Trimming removed 3 bases from V and 5 bases from J; junction bases left unmatched: 9. CDR3 size: 15 residues. Germline V CDR1 and CDR2: LNHDA, SQIVND (reference sequence). CDR3 sequence reads: CASSIVTGGNNEQYF. CDR3 in DNA: TGTGCCAGTAGTATTGTAACAGGGGGTAACAACGAGCAGTACTTC. Using reference TRBV19 and TRBJ2-7 for the parts outside the CDR3, the full variable domain is DGGITQSPKYLFRKEGQNVTLSCEQNLNHDAMYWYRQDPGQGLRLIYYSQIVNDFQKGDIAEGYSVSREKKESFPLTVTSAQKNPTAFYLCASSIVTGGNNEQYFGPGTRLTVT.

Only a few counts were recorded for this clone. This chain connects TRBV12-3 or TRBV12-4 to TRBJ1-4, with a tentative D call TRBD1 (5 bases). Trimming took 8 bases from V and 8 from J, leaving 15 bases between them. The CDR3 is 13 residues long. The CDR3 region is CASCLRKGEKLFF. CDR3 coding DNA: TGTGCCAGCTGCCTGCGAAAGGGGGAAAAACTGTTTTTT.

The chain couples TRBV28 to TRBJ1-3; D possibly corresponds to TRBD1 (5 bases). The germline V and J ends were trimmed by 8 bases and 8 bases, with 22 bases remaining between them. Germline CDR1 reads MDHEN; CDR2 reads SYDVKM. The CDR3 sequence is 15 residues long. The CDR3 DNA reads TGTGCCAGCGGGGGGTTAGGGGCGCCCCTCGACACCATATATTTT. Residues: CASGGLGAPLDTIYF.

The chain links TRBV7-3 to TRBJ1-1, with unresolved D. Looked up from germline, CDR1 is SGHTA and CDR2 is FQGTGA. V dropped 3 bases and J dropped 4 bases, with 9 bases sitting between them. CDR3 length: 13 residues. CDR3 nucleotide sequence: TGTGCCAGCAGCTTTGAGGCGACCACTGAAGCTTTCTTT. Its translation: CASSFEATTEAFF.

The chain uses TRBV7-2 and TRBJ2-3; 8 bases align to TRBD2. Looked up from germline, CDR1 is SGHTA and CDR2 is FQGNSA. Trimming took 2 bases from V and 6 from J; bases not matched to a gene: 4. There are 14 residues in the CDR3. In DNA, the CDR3 is TGTGCCAGCAGCTTACCGGGAGGGGGGGATACGCAGTATTTT. Translated: CASSLPGGGDTQYF. Drawing the rest from reference TRBV7-2 and TRBJ2-3, the complete variable domain is GAGVSQSPSNKVTEKGKDVELRCDPISGHTALYWYRQSLGQGLEFLIYFQGNSAPDKSGLPSDRFSAERTGGSVSTLTIQRTQQEDSAVYLCASSLPGGGDTQYFGPGTRLTVL.

This clone was seen only a few times. The chain joins TRBV4-1 to TRBJ1-4; 8 bases match TRBD1. V dropped 0 bases and J dropped 9; count of bases not matched to a gene: 9. The germline V gene encodes CDR1 MGHRA and CDR2 YSYEKL. This CDR3 has 16 amino acids. CDR3 region: CASSQERGTGGQKLFF. CDR3 nucleotide sequence: TGCGCCAGCAGCCAAGAACGGGGGACAGGAGGGCAAAAACTGTTTTTT.

This sequence joins TRBV27 and TRBJ1-1; the D gene is possibly TRBD1 (6 bases). The germline gives CDR1 MNHEY, CDR2 SMNVEV (reference sequence). V gave up 4 bases and J gave up 0 bases, with 9 bases separating them. The length of the CDR3 is 14 residues. The CDR3 here is CASSWGALNTEAFF. Written as DNA, the CDR3 is TGTGCCAGCAGTTGGGGGGCTCTGAACACTGAAGCTTTCTTT.

Here the CDR3 DNA reads TGTGCCAGCAGCGCGGGACGGAATAATTCACCCCTCCACTTT. Translating it yields CASSAGRNNSPLHF. J is TRBJ1-6 and V is TRBV9, with TRBD1 as a possible D gene (5 bases). The germline CDR1 and CDR2 sequences are SGDLS and YYNGEE. V gave up 3 bases and J gave up 5 bases, with 9 bases separating them. The CDR3 is 14 residues long.

This clone was found a few times. This sequence joins TRBV15 and TRBJ1-5, with D unclear. CDR3 size: 18 residues. Trimming took 4 bases from V and 0 from J, leaving 19 bases between them. Germline V gives CDR1 LNHNV, CDR2 YYDKDF (reference sequence). The CDR3 reads CATSIASDTHYSNQPQHF. CDR3 DNA: TGTGCCACCAGCATAGCTTCAGACACCCATTATAGCAATCAGCCCCAGCATTTT.

Points on this clone: The identical CDR3 is also encoded by other nucleotide sequences in the sample. V gene TRBV11-3 combines with J gene TRBJ1-6; maybe TRBD1 (5 bases). Germline-derived CDR1 and CDR2 are SGHNT and YENEEA. This CDR3 comprises 15 residues. Trimming took off 6 bases at V and 7 bases at J, with 16 bases between the two ends. CDR3 in amino acids: CASRPGTGPNSPLHF. In DNA form, the CDR3 reads TGTGCCAGCAGACCTGGGACTGGGCCCAATTCACCCCTCCACTTT.

CDR3 in amino acids: CASTPGLAGGEQYF. CDR3 sequence (DNA): TGTGCCAGCACCCCGGGCCTAGCGGGGGGTGAGCAGTACTTC. The rearrangement uses TRBV2 and TRBJ2-7, with 11 bases fitting TRBD2. V lost 7 bases, J lost 7 bases, and 9 bases stayed unmatched. CDR3 length equals 14 residues. Germline V lookup: CDR1 SNHLY, CDR2 FYNNEI.

This clone came up once. The V call is TRBV5-1, the J call TRBJ1-2, with 9 nucleotides matching TRBD1. Germline trimming cut 3 bases from V and 6 bases from J; bases unmatched to any gene: 6. Germline CDR1 is SGHRS and CDR2 is YFSETQ. The CDR3 contains 14 residues. The CDR3 protein is CASSYPGTGNGYTF. The DNA for the CDR3 is TGCGCCAGCAGCTACCCCGGGACAGGGAATGGCTACACCTTC.

This clone was seen more than once but under ten times. The chain is built from TRBV11-2 and TRBJ1-3; 9 bases fit TRBD1. Trimming removed 3 bases from V and 4 bases from J; junction bases left unmatched: 4. The CDR3 contains 15 residues. CDR1 is SGHAT, CDR2 FQNNGV, per germline. CDR3 in DNA: TGTGCCAGCAGCTTGGGACAGGGTTCAGGAAACACCATATATTTT. Amino acid sequence: CASSLGQGSGNTIYF.

The CDR3 sequence is CASTRGSTYEQYF. CDR3 DNA sequence: TGTGCCAGCACCCGCGGGAGTACCTACGAGCAGTACTTC. This sequence joins TRBV6-5 and TRBJ2-7; the match to TRBD2 covers 7 bases. There are 13 residues in the CDR3. V lost 7 bases, J lost 2 bases, and 5 bases stayed unmatched. CDR1 MNHEY and CDR2 SVGAGI come from the germline V gene.

The chain employs TRBV28 and TRBJ1-6, with D uncertain. V was pared by 3 bases and J by 7 bases, with 1 base between. CDR1 is MDHEN and CDR2 is SYDVKM in the germline V gene. This CDR3 region has 11 residues. The CDR3 DNA reads as TGTGCCAGCAGTTTGAATTCACCCCTCCACTTT. Encoded protein: CASSLNSPLHF.

The V call is TRBV15, the J call TRBJ1-6; 7 nucleotides line up with TRBD1. V lost 3 bases, J lost 10 bases, and 6 bases stayed unmatched. Germline-derived CDR1 and CDR2 are LNHNV and YYDKDF (reference sequence). The CDR3 totals 14 residues. The CDR3 reads CATSRAGTASPLHF. The CDR3, as DNA: TGTGCCACCAGCAGGGCCGGGACAGCCTCACCCCTCCACTTT.

This sequence joins TRBV19 and TRBJ2-2; TRBD1 is a possible D gene (6 bases). Germline CDR1 reads LNHDA; CDR2 reads SQIVND (reference sequence). CDR3 length: 15 amino acids. Trimming took off 5 bases at V and 7 bases at J, with 17 bases between the two ends. CDR3 residues: CASSPRQAVGGELFF. DNA for the CDR3: TGTGCCAGTAGTCCCCGACAGGCTGTGGGCGGGGAGCTGTTTTTT.

The genes are TRBV9 and TRBJ2-5; the match to TRBD2 covers 10 bases. V shed 5 bases, J shed 5 bases, and the junction held 12 bases outside the gene matches. The CDR3 sequence is 16 residues long. Germline values: CDR1 SGDLS, CDR2 YYNGEE. The CDR3 reads CASSPGTSDVWETQYF. The CDR3 DNA follows: TGTGCCAGCAGTCCCGGGACTAGCGACGTTTGGGAGACCCAGTACTTC.

As concerns this clone: Other DNA sequences from this sample encode an identical CDR3 as well. The rearrangement joins TRBV2 to TRBJ1-2, with D unclear. V lost 4 bases to trimming and J lost 3 bases, with 3 bases between them. The CDR3 is made up of 11 amino acids. Germline V gene sequence: CDR1 SNHLY, CDR2 FYNNEI. The CDR3 DNA is TGTGCCAGCAGTGGACACTATGGCTACACCTTC. This encodes CASSGHYGYTF.

The V and J genes are TRBV7-2 and TRBJ2-3; 8 bases fit TRBD2. V was clipped by 3 bases and J by 5 bases; unmatched bases: 7. CDR1 is SGHTA and CDR2 is FQGNSA in the germline V gene. CDR3 length equals 15 residues. The CDR3 sequence: CASSFRGGSGDTQYF. The CDR3 region has the DNA TGTGCCAGCAGCTTTCGGGGGGGCTCGGGAGATACGCAGTATTTT.

This clone occurred once. The rearrangement joins TRBV19 to TRBJ1-1; 7 bases are a match to TRBD1. The germline gives CDR1 LNHDA, CDR2 SQIVND (reference sequence). The CDR3 contains 14 residues. After removal of 7 bases from V and 1 base from J, the junction contained 6 bases not matched to a gene. CDR3 region: CASKRGRENTEAFF. The CDR3 DNA reads as TGTGCCAGTAAGAGGGGGCGAGAGAACACTGAAGCTTTCTTT.